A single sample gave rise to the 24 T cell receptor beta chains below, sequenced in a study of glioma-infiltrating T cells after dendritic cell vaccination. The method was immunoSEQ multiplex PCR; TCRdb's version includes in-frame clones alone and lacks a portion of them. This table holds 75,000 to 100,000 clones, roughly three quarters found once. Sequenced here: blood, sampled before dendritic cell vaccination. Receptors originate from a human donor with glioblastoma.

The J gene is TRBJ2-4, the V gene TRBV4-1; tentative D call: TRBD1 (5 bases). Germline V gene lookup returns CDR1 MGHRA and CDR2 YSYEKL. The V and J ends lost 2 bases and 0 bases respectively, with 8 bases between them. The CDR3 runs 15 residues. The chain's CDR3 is CASSQQGVAKNIQYF. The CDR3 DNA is TGCGCCAGCAGCCAACAAGGGGTAGCCAAAAACATTCAGTACTTC.

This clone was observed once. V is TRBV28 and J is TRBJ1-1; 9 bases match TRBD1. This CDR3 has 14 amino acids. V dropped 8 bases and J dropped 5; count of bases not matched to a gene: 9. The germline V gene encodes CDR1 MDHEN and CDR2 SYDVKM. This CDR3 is CASSLDRGWTEAFF. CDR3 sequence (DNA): TGTGCCAGCTCTTTAGACAGGGGGTGGACTGAAGCTTTCTTT.

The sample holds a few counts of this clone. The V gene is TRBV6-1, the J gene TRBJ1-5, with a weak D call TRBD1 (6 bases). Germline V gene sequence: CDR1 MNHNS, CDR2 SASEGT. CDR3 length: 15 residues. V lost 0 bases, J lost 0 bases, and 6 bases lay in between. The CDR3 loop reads CASSEAGHSNQPQHF. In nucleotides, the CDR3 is TGTGCCAGCAGTGAAGCGGGACATAGCAATCAGCCCCAGCATTTT.

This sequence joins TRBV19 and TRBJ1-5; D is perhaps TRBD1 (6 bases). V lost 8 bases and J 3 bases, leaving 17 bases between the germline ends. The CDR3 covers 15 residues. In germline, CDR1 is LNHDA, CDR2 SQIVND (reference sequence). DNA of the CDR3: TGTGCCAGTCGGCGGGGGGGCGCGAACAATCAGCCCCAGCATTTT. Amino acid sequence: CASRRGGANNQPQHF. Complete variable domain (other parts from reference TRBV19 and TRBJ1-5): DGGITQSPKYLFRKEGQNVTLSCEQNLNHDAMYWYRQDPGQGLRLIYYSQIVNDFQKGDIAEGYSVSREKKESFPLTVTSAQKNPTAFYLCASRRGGANNQPQHFGDGTRLSIL.

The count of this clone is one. CDR3 DNA: TGTGCCAGCAGTTTATCGCGGGGGGGTCCCACAGATACGCAGTATTTT. Translated, it gives CASSLSRGGPTDTQYF. This rearrangement joins TRBV25-1 to TRBJ2-3; 9 positions agree with TRBD2. J lost 2 bases, V lost 5 bases, and 8 bases had no gene match. In germline, CDR1 is MGHDK, CDR2 SYGVNS. The CDR3 length is 16 residues. Drawing the rest from reference TRBV25-1 and TRBJ2-3, the complete variable domain is EADIYQTPRYLVIGTGKKITLECSQTMGHDKMYWYQQDPGMELHLIHYSYGVNSTEKGDLSSESTVSRIRTEHFPLTLESARPSHTSQYLCASSLSRGGPTDTQYFGPGTRLTVL.

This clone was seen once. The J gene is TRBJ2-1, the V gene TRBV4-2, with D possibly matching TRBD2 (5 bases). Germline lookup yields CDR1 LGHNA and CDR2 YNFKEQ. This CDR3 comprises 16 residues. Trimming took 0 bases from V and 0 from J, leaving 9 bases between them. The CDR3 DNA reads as TGTGCCAGCAGCCAAGATCTAGCACTCTCCTACAATGAGCAGTTCTTC. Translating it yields CASSQDLALSYNEQFF.

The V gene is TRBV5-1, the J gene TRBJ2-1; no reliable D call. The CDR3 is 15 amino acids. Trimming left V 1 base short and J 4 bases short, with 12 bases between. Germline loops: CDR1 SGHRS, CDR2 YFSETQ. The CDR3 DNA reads TGCGCCAGCAGCTTGCTGGCGGAAACGTACAATGAGCAGTTCTTC. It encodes CASSLLAETYNEQFF.

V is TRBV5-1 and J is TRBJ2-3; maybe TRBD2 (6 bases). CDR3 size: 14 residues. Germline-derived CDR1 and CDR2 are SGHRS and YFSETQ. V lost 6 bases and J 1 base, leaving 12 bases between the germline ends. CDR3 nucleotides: TGCGCCAGCACCACGGGAGAGGGCACAGATACGCAGTATTTT. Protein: CASTTGEGTDTQYF.

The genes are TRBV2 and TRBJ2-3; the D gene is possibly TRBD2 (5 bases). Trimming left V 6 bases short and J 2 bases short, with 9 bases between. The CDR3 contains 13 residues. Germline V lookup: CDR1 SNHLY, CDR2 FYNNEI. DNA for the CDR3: TGTGCCAGCAGACGGGAACCCACAGATACGCAGTATTTT. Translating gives CASRREPTDTQYF. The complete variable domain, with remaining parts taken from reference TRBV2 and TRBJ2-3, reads EPEVTQTPSHQVTQMGQEVILRCVPISNHLYFYWYRQILGQKVEFLVSFYNNEISEKSEIFDDQFSVERPDGSNFTLKIRSTKLEDSAMYFCASRREPTDTQYFGPGTRLTVL.

The DNA of the CDR3 is TGTGCCAGCAGTTTAAGCGGAGTGGTCGATACGCAGTATTTT. This gives the protein CASSLSGVVDTQYF. The V gene is TRBV5-4, the J gene TRBJ2-3; D is possibly TRBD2 (5 bases). CDR3 length: 14 residues. Trimming shortened V by 5 bases and J by 6 bases, and 16 bases separated the two germline ends. Germline V gives CDR1 SGHNT, CDR2 YYREEE (reference sequence).

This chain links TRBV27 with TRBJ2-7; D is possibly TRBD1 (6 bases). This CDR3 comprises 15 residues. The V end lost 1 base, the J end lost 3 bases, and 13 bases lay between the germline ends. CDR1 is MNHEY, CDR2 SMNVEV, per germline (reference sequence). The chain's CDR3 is CASSLYGEQGYEQYF. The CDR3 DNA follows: TGTGCCAGCAGTTTATACGGAGAACAGGGCTACGAGCAGTACTTC.

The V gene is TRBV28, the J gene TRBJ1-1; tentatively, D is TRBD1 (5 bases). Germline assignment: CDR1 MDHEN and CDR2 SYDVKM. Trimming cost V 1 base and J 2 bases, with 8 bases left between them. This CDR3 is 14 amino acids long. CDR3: CASSLLTDNTEAFF. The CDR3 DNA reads TGTGCCAGCAGTTTATTGACAGATAACACTGAAGCTTTCTTT.

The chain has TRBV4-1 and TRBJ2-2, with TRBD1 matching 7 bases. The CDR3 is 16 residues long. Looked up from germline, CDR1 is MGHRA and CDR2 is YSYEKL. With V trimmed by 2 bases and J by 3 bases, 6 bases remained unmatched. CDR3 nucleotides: TGCGCCAGCAGCCAAAGAGACAGGGTCTACACCGGGGAGCTGTTTTTT. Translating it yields CASSQRDRVYTGELFF.

The CDR3 coding sequence is TGTGCCAGCAGTCGACAGGTGAGCTCCTACAATGAGCAGTTCTTC. Protein: CASSRQVSSYNEQFF. This sequence joins TRBV28 and TRBJ2-1, with D perhaps matching TRBD1 (6 bases). Germline values: CDR1 MDHEN, CDR2 SYDVKM. V was trimmed by 5 bases and J by 0 bases, leaving 11 bases between them. CDR3 length: 15 residues.

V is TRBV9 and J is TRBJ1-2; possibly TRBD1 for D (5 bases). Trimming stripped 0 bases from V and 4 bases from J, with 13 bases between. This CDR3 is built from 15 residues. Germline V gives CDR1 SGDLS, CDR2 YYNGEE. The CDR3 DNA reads TGTGCCAGCAGCGTAGAGGACGACAGTTTCTATGGCTACACCTTC. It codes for CASSVEDDSFYGYTF.

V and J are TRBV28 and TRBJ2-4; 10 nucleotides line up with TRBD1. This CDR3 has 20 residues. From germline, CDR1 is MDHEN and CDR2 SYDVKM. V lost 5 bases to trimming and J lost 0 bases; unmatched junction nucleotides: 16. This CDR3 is CASSGERDRGFISAKNIQYF. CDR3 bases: TGTGCCAGCAGTGGAGAAAGGGACAGGGGATTCATTTCAGCCAAAAACATTCAGTACTTC.

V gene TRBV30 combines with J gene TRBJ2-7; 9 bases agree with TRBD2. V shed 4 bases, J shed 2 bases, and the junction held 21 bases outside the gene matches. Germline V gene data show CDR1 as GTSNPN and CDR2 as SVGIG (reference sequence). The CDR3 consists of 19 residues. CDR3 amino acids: CAWNGPRLAGETNPYEQYF. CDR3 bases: TGTGCCTGGAATGGCCCGAGATTAGCGGGGGAGACGAACCCCTACGAGCAGTACTTC.

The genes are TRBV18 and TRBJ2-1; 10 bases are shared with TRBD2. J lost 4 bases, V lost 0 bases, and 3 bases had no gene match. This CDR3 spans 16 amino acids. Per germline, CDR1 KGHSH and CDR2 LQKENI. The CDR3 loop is CASSPPRTSGYNEQFF. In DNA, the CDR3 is TGTGCCAGCTCACCACCGAGGACTAGCGGTTACAATGAGCAGTTCTTC. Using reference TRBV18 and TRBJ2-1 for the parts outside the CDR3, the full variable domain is NAGVMQNPRHLVRRRGQEARLRCSPMKGHSHVYWYRQLPEEGLKFMVYLQKENIIDESGMPKERFSAEFPKEGPSILRIQQVVRGDSAAYFCASSPPRTSGYNEQFFGPGTRLTVL.

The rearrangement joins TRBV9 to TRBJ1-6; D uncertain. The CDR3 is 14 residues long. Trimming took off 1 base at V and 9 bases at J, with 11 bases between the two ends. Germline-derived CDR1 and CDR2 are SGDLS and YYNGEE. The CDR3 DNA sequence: TGTGCCAGCAGCGTAATCTTTGATAGTTCACCCCTCCACTTT. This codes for CASSVIFDSSPLHF.

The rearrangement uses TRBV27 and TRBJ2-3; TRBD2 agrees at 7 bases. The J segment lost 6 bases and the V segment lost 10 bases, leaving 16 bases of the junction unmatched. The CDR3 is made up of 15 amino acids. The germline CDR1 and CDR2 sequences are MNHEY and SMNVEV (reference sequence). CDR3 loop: CAILQRGLPADTQYF. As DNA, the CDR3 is TGTGCCATCCTCCAGCGGGGACTACCCGCGGATACGCAGTATTTT.

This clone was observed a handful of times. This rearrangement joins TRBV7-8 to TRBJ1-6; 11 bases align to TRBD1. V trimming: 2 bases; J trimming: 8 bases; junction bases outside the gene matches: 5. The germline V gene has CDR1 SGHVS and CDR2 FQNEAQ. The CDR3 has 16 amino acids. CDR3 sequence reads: CASSLSAGQGDSPLHF. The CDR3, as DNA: TGTGCCAGCAGCTTATCCGCGGGACAGGGGGATTCACCCCTCCACTTT.

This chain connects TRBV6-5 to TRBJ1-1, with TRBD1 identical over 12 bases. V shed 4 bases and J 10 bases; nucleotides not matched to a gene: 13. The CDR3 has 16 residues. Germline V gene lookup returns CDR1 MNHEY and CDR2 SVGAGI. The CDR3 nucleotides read TGTGCCAGCAGTTCAGCCGGGACAGGGGGCGCGTGGGGAGCTTTCTTT. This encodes CASSSAGTGGAWGAFF.

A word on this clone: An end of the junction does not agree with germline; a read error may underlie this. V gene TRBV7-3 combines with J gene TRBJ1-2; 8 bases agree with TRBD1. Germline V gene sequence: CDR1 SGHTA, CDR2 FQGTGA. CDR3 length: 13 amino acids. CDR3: CASSSTGGNGYAF. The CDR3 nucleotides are TGTGCCAGCAGCTCCACAGGGGGGAACGGCTACGCCTTC.

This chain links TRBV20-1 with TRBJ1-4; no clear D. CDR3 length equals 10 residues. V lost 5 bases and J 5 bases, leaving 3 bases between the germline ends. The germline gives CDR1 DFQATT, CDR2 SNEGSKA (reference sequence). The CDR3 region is CSARNEKLFF. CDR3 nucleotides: TGCAGTGCTCGGAATGAAAAACTGTTTTTT.